This T cell receptor (beta chain) came from a study of cytomegalovirus exposure and HLA in healthy donors. Study findings and constraints: A missense variant in DCLRE1C was later tied to TCR beta V- and J-gene trimming. A later analysis found TCR association rates differed by HLA locus, highest for DRB1 and lowest for HLA-C.

Primers included in the PCR were 60 Vbeta and 13 Jbeta primers. The assay was immunoSEQ multiplex PCR, and TCRdb's table has in-frame clones only and misses some. The data show about 120,000 clones, approximately 70% seen once. In regard to this clone: Its antigen is currently unknown.

V lost 6 bases to trimming and J lost 6 bases; unmatched junction nucleotides: 9. The length of the CDR3 is 15 residues. The germline gives CDR1 MDHEN, CDR2 SYDVKM. The sample comprised PBMCs. The chain carries TRBV28 and TRBJ2-7; 12 nucleotides align to TRBD2. The clonotype originates from a woman aged 40 to 50 in good health and CMV-seropositive. The CDR3 DNA reads TGTGCCAGCAGGGATCTAGCGGGAGGGTCACGCGAGCAGTACTTC. Translated: CASRDLAGGSREQYF.